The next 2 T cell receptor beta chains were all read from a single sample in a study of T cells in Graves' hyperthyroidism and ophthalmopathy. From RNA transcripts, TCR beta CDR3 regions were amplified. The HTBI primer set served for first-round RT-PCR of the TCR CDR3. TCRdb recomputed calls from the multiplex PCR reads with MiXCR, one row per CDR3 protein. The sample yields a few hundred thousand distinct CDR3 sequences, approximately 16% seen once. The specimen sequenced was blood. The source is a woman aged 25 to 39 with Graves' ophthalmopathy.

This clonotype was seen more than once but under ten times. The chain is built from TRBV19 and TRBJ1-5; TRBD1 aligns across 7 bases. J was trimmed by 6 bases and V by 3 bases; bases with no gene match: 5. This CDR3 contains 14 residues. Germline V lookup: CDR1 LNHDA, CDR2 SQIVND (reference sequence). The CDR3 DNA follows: TGTGCCAGTAGTATTTCAGGGGGTGGTCAGCCCCAGCATTTT. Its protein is CASSISGGGQPQHF.

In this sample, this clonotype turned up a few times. CDR3 sequence reads: CASSHLRAADSYEQYF. The CDR3 DNA reads as TGTGCCAGCAGCCATCTTCGGGCAGCGGACTCCTACGAGCAGTACTTC. The chain combines TRBV14 with TRBJ2-7; D may be TRBD2 (5 bases). Deletions cut 3 bases from V and 0 bases from J, with 15 bases between. The germline V gene has CDR1 SGHDN and CDR2 FVKESK. This CDR3 has 16 residues. Full variable domain (rest looked up from reference TRBV14 and TRBJ2-7): EAGVTQFPSHSVIEKGQTVTLRCDPISGHDNLYWYRRVMGKEIKFLLHFVKESKQDESGMPNNRFLAERTGGTYSTLKVQPAELEDSGVYFCASSHLRAADSYEQYFGPGTRLTVT.